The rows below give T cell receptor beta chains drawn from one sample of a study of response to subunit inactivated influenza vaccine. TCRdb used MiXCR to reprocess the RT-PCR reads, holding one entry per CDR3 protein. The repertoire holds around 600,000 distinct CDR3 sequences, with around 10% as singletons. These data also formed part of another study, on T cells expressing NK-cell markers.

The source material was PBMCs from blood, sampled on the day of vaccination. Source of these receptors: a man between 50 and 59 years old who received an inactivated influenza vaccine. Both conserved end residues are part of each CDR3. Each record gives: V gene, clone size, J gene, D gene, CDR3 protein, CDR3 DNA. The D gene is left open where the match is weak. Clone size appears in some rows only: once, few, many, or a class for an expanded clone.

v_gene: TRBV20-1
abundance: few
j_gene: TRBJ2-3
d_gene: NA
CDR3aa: CSARSLAGSDTQYF
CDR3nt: TGCAGTGCTAGGAGTCTAGCTGGGTCAGATACGCAGTATTTT

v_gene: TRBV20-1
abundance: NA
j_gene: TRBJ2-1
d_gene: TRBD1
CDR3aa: CSARDLGQGSNNEQFF
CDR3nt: TGCAGTGCTAGAGATTTAGGACAGGGGTCAAACAATGAGCAGTTCTTC

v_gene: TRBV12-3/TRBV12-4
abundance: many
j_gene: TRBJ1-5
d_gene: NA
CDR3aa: CASSLAGGSNQPQHF
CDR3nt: TGCGCCAGCAGCTTGGCCGGGGGTAGCAATCAGCCCCAGCATTTT

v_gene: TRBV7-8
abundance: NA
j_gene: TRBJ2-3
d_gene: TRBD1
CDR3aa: CASSQNRGPTDTQYF
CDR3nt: TGTGCCAGCAGCCAAAACAGGGGGCCGACAGATACGCAGTATTTT

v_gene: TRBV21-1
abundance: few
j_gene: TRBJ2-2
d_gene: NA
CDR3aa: CASSKAGQGTPGELFF
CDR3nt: TGTGCCAGCAGCAAAGCTGGACAGGGAACCCCCGGGGAGCTGTTTTTT

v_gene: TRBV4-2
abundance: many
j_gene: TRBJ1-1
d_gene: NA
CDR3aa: CASSQDPRANTEAFF
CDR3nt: TGTGCCAGCAGCCAAGACCCCAGAGCGAACACTGAAGCTTTCTTT

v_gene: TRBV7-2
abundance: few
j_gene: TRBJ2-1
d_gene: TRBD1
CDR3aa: CASSPQGQGFGNEQFF
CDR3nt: TGTGCCAGCAGCCCCCAAGGACAGGGCTTTGGTAATGAGCAGTTCTTC

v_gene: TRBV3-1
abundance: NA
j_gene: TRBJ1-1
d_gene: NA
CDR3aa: CASSQDSGGSAFF
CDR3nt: TGTGCCAGCAGCCAAGATTCTGGAGGGAGCGCTTTCTTT

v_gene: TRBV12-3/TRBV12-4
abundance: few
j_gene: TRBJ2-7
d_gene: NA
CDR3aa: CASSHIIHEQYF
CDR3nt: TGTGCCAGCAGTCACATCATCCACGAGCAGTACTTC

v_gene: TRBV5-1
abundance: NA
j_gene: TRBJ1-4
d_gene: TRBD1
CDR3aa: CASSPDRADEKLFF
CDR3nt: TGCGCCAGCAGCCCGGACAGGGCTGATGAAAAACTGTTTTTT

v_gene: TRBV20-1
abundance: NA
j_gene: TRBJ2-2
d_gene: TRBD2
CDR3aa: CSASPPAGTSGRVIGELFF
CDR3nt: TGCAGTGCTAGCCCCCCCGCCGGGACTAGCGGGAGGGTGATTGGGGAGCTGTTTTTT

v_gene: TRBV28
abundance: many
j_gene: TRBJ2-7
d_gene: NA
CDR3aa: CASRKRHSRSYEQYF
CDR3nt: TGTGCCAGCAGGAAAAGACACAGCAGATCCTACGAGCAGTACTTC

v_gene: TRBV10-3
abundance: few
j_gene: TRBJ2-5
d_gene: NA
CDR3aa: CAISADQETQYF
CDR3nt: TGTGCCATCAGTGCCGACCAAGAGACCCAGTACTTC

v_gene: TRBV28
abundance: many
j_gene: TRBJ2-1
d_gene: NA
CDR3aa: CASTMGTLYNEQFF
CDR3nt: TGTGCCAGCACCATGGGGACACTTTACAATGAGCAGTTCTTC

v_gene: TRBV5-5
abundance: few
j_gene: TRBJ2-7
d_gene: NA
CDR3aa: CASSFRPWGSYEQYF
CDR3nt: TGTGCCAGCAGCTTTCGGCCGTGGGGCTCCTACGAGCAGTACTTC

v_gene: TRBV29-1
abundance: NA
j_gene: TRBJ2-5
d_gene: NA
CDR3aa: CSSGGGTQYF
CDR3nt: TGCAGTTCCGGAGGGGGGACCCAGTACTTC

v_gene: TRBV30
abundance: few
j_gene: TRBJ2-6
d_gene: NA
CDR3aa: CAWTSSARANVLTF
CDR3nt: TGTGCCTGGACATCATCGGCCCGGGCCAACGTCCTGACTTTC

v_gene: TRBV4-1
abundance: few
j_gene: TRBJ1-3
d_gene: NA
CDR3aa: CASSQLQGTGNTIYF
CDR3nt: TGCGCCAGCAGCCAACTTCAGGGAACTGGAAACACCATATATTTT

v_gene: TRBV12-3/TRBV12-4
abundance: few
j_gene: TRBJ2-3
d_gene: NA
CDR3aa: CASSSRLGADTQYF
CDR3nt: TGTGCCAGCAGTTCCCGTCTCGGGGCAGATACGCAGTATTTT

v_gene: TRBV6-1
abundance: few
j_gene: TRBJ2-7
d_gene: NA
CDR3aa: CASRAPLGGSYEQYF
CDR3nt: TGTGCCAGCAGAGCCCCGTTGGGGGGCTCCTACGAGCAGTACTTC

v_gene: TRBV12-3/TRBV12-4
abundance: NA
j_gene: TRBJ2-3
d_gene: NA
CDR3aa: CASSLSGKDTQYF
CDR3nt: TGTGCCAGCAGTTTATCTGGGAAGGATACGCAGTATTTT

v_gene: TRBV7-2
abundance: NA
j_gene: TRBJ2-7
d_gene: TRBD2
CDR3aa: CASSLQTSGGNYEQYF
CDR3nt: TGTGCCAGCAGCTTGCAAACTAGCGGGGGGAACTACGAGCAGTACTTC

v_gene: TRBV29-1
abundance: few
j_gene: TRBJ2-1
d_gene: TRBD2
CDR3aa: CSVCLAESSYNEQFF
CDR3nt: TGCAGCGTTTGCCTAGCGGAGAGCTCCTACAATGAGCAGTTCTTC

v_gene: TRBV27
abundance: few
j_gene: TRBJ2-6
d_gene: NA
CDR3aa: CASTLLGLGANVLTF
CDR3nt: TGTGCCAGCACTCTCCTGGGGCTTGGGGCCAACGTCCTGACTTTC

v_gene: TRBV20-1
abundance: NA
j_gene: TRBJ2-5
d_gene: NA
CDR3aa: CSARGLGSGETQYF
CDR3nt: TGCAGTGCTAGAGGTCTAGGGTCCGGGGAGACCCAGTACTTC

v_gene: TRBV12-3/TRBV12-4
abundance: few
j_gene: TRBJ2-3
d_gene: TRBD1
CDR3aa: CASSYDRVGTDTQYF
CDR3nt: TGTGCCAGCAGCTACGACAGGGTGGGAACAGATACGCAGTATTTT

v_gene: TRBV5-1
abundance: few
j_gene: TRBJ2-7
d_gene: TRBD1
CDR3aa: CASSLVPGTGAYEQYF
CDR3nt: TGCGCCAGCAGCTTGGTCCCTGGGACAGGGGCCTACGAGCAGTACTTC

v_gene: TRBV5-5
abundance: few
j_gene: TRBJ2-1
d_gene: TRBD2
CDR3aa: CASSLDPGGSYNEQFF
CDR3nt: TGTGCCAGCAGCTTGGATCCGGGGGGGTCCTACAATGAGCAGTTCTTC

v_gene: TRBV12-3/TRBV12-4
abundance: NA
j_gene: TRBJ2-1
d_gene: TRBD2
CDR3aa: CASRAKGLADSYNEQFF
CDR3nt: TGTGCCAGCAGGGCTAAGGGACTAGCGGACTCCTACAATGAGCAGTTCTTC

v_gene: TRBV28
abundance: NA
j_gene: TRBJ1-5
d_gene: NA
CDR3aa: CASSYQGSSNQPQHF
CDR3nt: TGTGCCAGCAGTTATCAGGGTTCGAGCAATCAGCCCCAGCATTTT

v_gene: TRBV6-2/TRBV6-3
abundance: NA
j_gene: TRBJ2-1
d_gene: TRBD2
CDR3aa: CASSSGLAVGYYNEQFF
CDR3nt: TGTGCCAGCAGTTCAGGACTAGCGGTTGGTTACTACAATGAGCAGTTCTTC

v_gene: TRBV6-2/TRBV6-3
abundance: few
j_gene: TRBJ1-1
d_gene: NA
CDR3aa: CASSYAVGGTEAFF
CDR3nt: TGTGCCAGCAGTTACGCCGTGGGGGGCACTGAAGCTTTCTTT

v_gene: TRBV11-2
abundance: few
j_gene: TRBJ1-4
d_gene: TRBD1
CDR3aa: CASSLGLRGLREKLFF
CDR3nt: TGTGCCAGCAGCTTAGGACTCAGGGGGCTGCGGGAAAAACTGTTTTTT

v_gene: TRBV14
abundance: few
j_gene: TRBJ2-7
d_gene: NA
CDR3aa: CASSQFLGAGEQYF
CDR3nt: TGTGCCAGCAGCCAATTCCTCGGGGCTGGGGAGCAGTACTTC

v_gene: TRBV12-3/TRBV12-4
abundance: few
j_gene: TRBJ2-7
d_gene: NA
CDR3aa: CASSLAMVTYEQYF
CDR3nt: TGTGCCAGCAGTTTAGCGATGGTTACCTACGAGCAGTACTTC

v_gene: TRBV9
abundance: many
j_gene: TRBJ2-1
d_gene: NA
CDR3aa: CASSVDGSEHNEQFF
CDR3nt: TGTGCCAGCAGCGTAGACGGGAGTGAGCACAATGAGCAGTTCTTC

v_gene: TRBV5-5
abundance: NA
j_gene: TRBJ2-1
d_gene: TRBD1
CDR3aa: CASSLPWDSYNEQFF
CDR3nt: TGTGCCAGCAGCTTGCCTTGGGACAGCTACAATGAGCAGTTCTTC

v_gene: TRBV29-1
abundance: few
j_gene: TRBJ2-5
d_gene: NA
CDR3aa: CSVETTGRETQYF
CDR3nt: TGCAGCGTTGAAACGACAGGGAGGGAGACCCAGTACTTC

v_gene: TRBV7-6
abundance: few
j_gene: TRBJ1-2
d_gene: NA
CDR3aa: CASGWGYGYTF
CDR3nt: TGTGCCAGTGGCTGGGGCTATGGCTACACCTTC

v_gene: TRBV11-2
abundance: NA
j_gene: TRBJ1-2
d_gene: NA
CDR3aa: CASSPEVGGYTF
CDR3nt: TGTGCCAGCAGCCCGGAGGTTGGGGGCTACACCTTC

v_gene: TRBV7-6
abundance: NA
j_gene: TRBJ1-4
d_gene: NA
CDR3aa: CASSRETATNEKLFF
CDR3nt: TGTGCCAGCAGCCGCGAGACAGCAACTAATGAAAAACTGTTTTTT

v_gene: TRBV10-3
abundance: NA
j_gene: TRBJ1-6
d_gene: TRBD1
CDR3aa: CAISSQGAGSPLHF
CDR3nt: TGTGCCATCAGCAGTCAGGGGGCAGGGTCACCCCTCCACTTT

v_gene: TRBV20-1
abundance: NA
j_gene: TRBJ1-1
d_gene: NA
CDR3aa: CSARVAGVTEAFF
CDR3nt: TGCAGTGCTAGAGTGGCAGGGGTAACTGAAGCTTTCTTT

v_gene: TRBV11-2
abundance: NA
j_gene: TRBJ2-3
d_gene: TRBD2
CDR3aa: CASSPAGGSSNTQYF
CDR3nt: TGTGCCAGCAGCCCAGCGGGGGGGAGTAGTAATACGCAGTATTTT

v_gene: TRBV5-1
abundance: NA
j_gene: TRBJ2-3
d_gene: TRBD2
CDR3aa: CASSDGGRRDTQYF
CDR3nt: TGCGCCAGCAGTGATGGCGGGAGGAGGGATACGCAGTATTTT

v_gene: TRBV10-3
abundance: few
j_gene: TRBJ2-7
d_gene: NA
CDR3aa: CAIRTSLGDEQYF
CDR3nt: TGTGCCATCAGGACTAGTCTGGGAGACGAGCAGTACTTC

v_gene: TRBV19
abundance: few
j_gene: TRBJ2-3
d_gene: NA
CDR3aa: CASSSSDGGLTDTQYF
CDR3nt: TGTGCCAGTAGTAGCTCCGACGGGGGTCTCACAGATACGCAGTATTTT

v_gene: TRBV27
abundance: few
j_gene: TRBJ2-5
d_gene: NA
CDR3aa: CASRSQGKGGQETQYF
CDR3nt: TGTGCCAGCAGGTCCCAGGGGAAGGGGGGCCAAGAGACCCAGTACTTC

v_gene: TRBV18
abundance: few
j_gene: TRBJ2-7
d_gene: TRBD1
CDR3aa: CASSPRGTGSYEQYF
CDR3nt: TGTGCCAGCTCACCGCGGGGGACAGGGTCCTACGAGCAGTACTTC

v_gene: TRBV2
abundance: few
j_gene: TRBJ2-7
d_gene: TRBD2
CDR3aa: CASRILSGTYEQYF
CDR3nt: TGTGCCAGCAGGATTCTTAGCGGGACCTACGAGCAGTACTTC